This T cell receptor (beta chain) emerged from a study of OX40 agonist ivuxolimab in advanced cancers. Any history of autoimmune disease or systemic immunosuppression disqualified patients. Study conclusions and caveats: At 0.1 to 3.0 mg/kg and by week 6, CD4+ and CD8+ T cells in the blood had expanded clonally.

V shed 5 bases, J shed 5 bases, and the junction held 3 bases outside the gene matches. The germline V gene has CDR1 SGHTA and CDR2 FQGNSA. This CDR3 region has 13 residues. TCRdb keeps only in-frame clones here, not all; method: immunoSEQ multiplex PCR. The sample yields 130,000 or so clones, about 92% seen once. In the case of this clone: Its antigen is currently unknown.

The TCR originated in an adult with an advanced solid tumor such as melanoma, head and neck, liver or kidney cancer. The sample here was CD4+ or CD8+ T cells sorted from blood, taken in a trial of the OX40 agonist ivuxolimab. The rearrangement links TRBV7-2 to TRBJ1-5, with TRBD1 matching 7 bases. The CDR3 loop reads CASSTTGDQPQHF. The CDR3 coding sequence is TGTGCCAGCAGCACAACAGGGGATCAGCCCCAGCATTTT. The full variable domain, in which reference TRBV7-2 and TRBJ1-5 provide the parts outside the CDR3, is GAGVSQSPSNKVTEKGKDVELRCDPISGHTALYWYRQSLGQGLEFLIYFQGNSAPDKSGLPSDRFSAERTGGSVSTLTIQRTQQEDSAVYLCASSTTGDQPQHFGDGTRLSIL.